This T cell receptor (beta chain) is from a study of T-cell memory formation after mild COVID-19. The wider study: TCR clusters mostly belonged to single donors.

The CDR3 has 17 residues. In germline, CDR1 is MNHEY, CDR2 SVGAGI. V shed 5 bases, J shed 5 bases, and the junction held 9 bases outside the gene matches. There are many counts of this clonotype. TCRdb called the 5' RACE reads again in MiXCR, with one record for every CDR3 protein. The repertoire includes about 6,100 distinct CDR3 sequences, 15% to 25% of them detected once, and about 56% sits in the top ten. Specimen: PBMCs or a T cell subset sorted from them (not recorded which). J is TRBJ2-3 and V is TRBV6-5; 14 bases line up with TRBD2. The origin of this receptor is an adult woman who had mild COVID-19 (a few samples of this study predate the infection). Cell type and time point are not known. CDR3 sequence reads: CASSALTSGRAKDTQYF. The CDR3 nucleotides are TGTGCCAGCAGTGCCCTGACTAGCGGGAGGGCCAAAGATACGCAGTATTTT.